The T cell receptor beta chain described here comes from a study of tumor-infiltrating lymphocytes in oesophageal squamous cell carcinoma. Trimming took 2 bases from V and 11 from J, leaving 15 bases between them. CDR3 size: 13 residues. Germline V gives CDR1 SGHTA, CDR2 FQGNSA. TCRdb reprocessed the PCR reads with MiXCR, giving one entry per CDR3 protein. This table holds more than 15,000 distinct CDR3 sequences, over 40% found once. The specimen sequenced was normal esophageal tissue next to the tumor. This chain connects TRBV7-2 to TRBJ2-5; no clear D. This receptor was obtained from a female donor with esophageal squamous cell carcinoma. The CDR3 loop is CASSLNPRREQYF. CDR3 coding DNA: TGTGCCAGCAGCTTAAACCCTCGGAGAGAGCAGTACTTC.